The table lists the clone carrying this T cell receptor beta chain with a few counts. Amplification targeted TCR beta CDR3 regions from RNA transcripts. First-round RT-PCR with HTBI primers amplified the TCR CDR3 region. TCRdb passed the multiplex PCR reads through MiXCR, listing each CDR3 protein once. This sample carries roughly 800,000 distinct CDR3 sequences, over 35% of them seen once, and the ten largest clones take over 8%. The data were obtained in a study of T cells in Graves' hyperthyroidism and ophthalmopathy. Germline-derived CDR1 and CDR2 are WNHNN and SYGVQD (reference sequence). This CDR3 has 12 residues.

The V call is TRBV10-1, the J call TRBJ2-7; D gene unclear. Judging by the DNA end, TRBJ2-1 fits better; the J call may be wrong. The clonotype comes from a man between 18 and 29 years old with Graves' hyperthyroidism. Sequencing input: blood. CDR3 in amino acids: CASSEAGNEQFF. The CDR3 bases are TGCGCCAGCAGTGAAGCCGGGAATGAGCAGTTCTTC.